This T cell receptor (beta chain) was sequenced for a study of blood T cell repertoires in COVID-19. Study overall: Researchers got acute and convalescent COVID-19 samples from the United States, Italy and Spain. Nucleic acid was either cDNA or gDNA, and it came from T cells, B-cell-depleted T cells, or PBMCs.

V was cut by 1 base and J by 10 bases, with 14 bases left in between. This CDR3 is 13 amino acids long. Germline lookup yields CDR1 SQVTM and CDR2 ANQGSEA. The authors' processing: Reference gene primers were amplified, and this amplification served to estimate nucleated cell counts. Data came from immunoSEQ multiplex PCR; TCRdb stores just in-frame clones and leaves some out. The DNA was the basis for D and trimming; V, J and clone size are from that table. Altogether 150,000 or so clones are present, about 90% being singletons, with the ten largest covering approximately 6.1%. The gene calls are TRBV29-1 and TRBJ2-1; D is ambiguous. The sample comprised peripheral blood. This TCR came from a man older than 75 with acute or convalescent COVID-19. CDR3 sequence reads: CSVEGSPGGEQFF. CDR3 DNA sequence: TGCAGCGTTGAAGGGTCCCCGGGTGGCGAGCAGTTCTTC.